This TCR beta chain was recovered during a study of Ad26.COV2.S vaccination and SARS-CoV-2 variants. The wider study: Of the COV1001 trial arms, the Ad26.COV2.S arm included the donor.

This table comes from immunoSEQ multiplex PCR, and its TCRdb copy is limited to in-frame clones, with some not included. The sample lists about 440,000 clones, around nine tenths occurring once. Notes on this clone: What it binds is not known.

Treatment meaning: roughly 18 received Ad26.COV2.S at low or high dose, single or two shots; about 5 received placebo; per-sample allocation not given. Specimen acquisition occurred on day 63 following the initial vaccine or placebo injection. Study findings and constraints: Responses of spike-specific T cells (both CD8+ and CD4+) reportedly showed substantial breadth after vaccination.

CDR1 is GTSNPN, CDR2 SVGIG, per germline (reference sequence). Trimming left V 2 bases short and J 9 bases short, with 14 bases between. The length of the CDR3 is 12 residues. The clonotype originates from a person between 18 and 60 years old who received the Ad26.COV2.S COVID-19 vaccine or a placebo. The rearrangement links TRBV30 to TRBJ2-7; D is ambiguous. Here the sequenced sample was peripheral blood, taken in a trial of Ad26.COV2.S vaccine versus placebo. CDR3 residues: CAWSPPVGGQYF. CDR3 bases: TGTGCCTGGAGTCCTCCTGTCGGCGGGCAGTACTTC.